Presented here are 28 T cell receptor beta chains from one specimen sequenced in a study of shared clonotypes between healthy human individuals (TCRdb year 2020). For the CD8 naive samples, CD45RO-negative cells were positively selected for CCR7, yielding a CD45RA+CCR7+ population from which TemRA cells were excluded. Library prep was done by the immunoSEQ multiplex PCR assay. The source is immuneACCESS, and TCRdb retained only in-frame sequences with V and J called. Part of the clones is not carried over; for the studies checked, unresolved V genes explain less than half of this, and the remainder is unexplained. The sample table records around 2.1 million clones; more than 85% of these occur just once. 1.5% to 2% of the sample comes from the top ten. Sample: naive CD8+ T cells from PBMCs. Interpreted using the paper, the cell subset or site label stands for: CD45RA+CCR7+. The origin of the receptors is a man aged 18-30 years in good health. Some clones in this sample may be carry-over from other donors' samples.

This chain connects TRBV27 to TRBJ1-2; weak D call: TRBD1 (5 bases). There are 15 residues in the CDR3. Trimming stripped 2 bases from V and 2 bases from J, with 12 bases between. The germline V gene encodes CDR1 MNHEY and CDR2 SMNVEV (reference sequence). The CDR3 DNA sequence: TGTGCCAGCAGTTTAAAAGGGGCGATAAACTATGGCTACACCTTC. Translating gives CASSLKGAINYGYTF.

The chain uses TRBV29-1 and TRBJ2-3, with D unresolved. Germline CDR1 is SQVTM and CDR2 is ANQGSEA. The CDR3 sequence is 13 residues long. The V gene lost 1 base and the J gene lost 4 bases, with 9 bases spanning the gap. CDR3 residues: CSVEGGLADTQYF. The CDR3 DNA follows: TGCAGCGTTGAAGGTGGTCTCGCAGATACGCAGTATTTT.

CDR3 DNA sequence: TGTGCCAGCAGCTTAGACGGGCCCTACATCTCCTACGAGCAGTACTTC. Translation: CASSLDGPYISYEQYF. This chain links TRBV7-2 with TRBJ2-7; D is unclear. V shed 1 base and J shed 0 bases, with 13 bases lying between them. The CDR3 contains 16 residues. CDR1 SGHTA and CDR2 FQGNSA come from the germline V gene.

This rearrangement joins TRBV6-4 to TRBJ2-2; D perhaps matches TRBD2 (6 bases). This CDR3 comprises 14 residues. V lost 8 bases, J lost 3 bases, and 13 bases lay in between. Germline-derived CDR1 and CDR2 are MRHNA and SNTAGT. CDR3 in amino acids: CASRRALDTGELFF. CDR3 nucleotide sequence: TGTGCCAGCCGGAGGGCCTTGGACACCGGGGAGCTGTTTTTT.

This chain joins TRBV7-9 and TRBJ2-3; D may be TRBD2 (5 bases). The CDR3 spans 18 residues. V lost 2 bases to trimming and J lost 0 bases, with 18 bases between them. Per the germline V gene, CDR1 is SEHNR and CDR2 is FQNEAQ (reference sequence). In DNA form, the CDR3 reads TGTGCCAGCAGCTTACCCGGGAAGGGCGGTCCTAGCACAGATACGCAGTATTTT. Translated, it gives CASSLPGKGGPSTDTQYF.

A word on this clone: Other DNA sequences in this sample translate to the same CDR3. The V gene is TRBV5-6, the J gene TRBJ2-1, with unresolved D. The germline gives CDR1 SGHDT, CDR2 YYEEEE. The CDR3 runs to 14 residues. Trimming cost V 1 base and J 0 bases, with 5 bases left between them. The CDR3 loop reads CASSLQSSYNEQFF. The CDR3 nucleotides read TGTGCCAGCAGCTTGCAGAGCTCCTACAATGAGCAGTTCTTC. Full variable domain (outside the CDR3, taken from reference TRBV5-6 and TRBJ2-1): DAGVTQSPTHLIKTRGQQVTLRCSPKSGHDTVSWYQQALGQGPQFIFQYYEEEERQRGNFPDRFSGHQFPNYSSELNVNALLLGDSALYLCASSLQSSYNEQFFGPGTRLTVL.

There are a few counts of this clone. The same CDR3 arises from other DNA sequences in this sample as well. This chain uses TRBV29-1 with TRBJ1-1; no clear D gene. Per germline, CDR1 SQVTM and CDR2 ANQGSEA. V was pared by 4 bases and J by 1 base, with 4 bases between. CDR3 size: 11 residues. CDR3: CSVGQNTEAFF. CDR3 nucleotides: TGCAGCGTTGGCCAGAACACTGAAGCTTTCTTT.

J is TRBJ2-7 and V is TRBV4-2; 13 bases fit TRBD2. Germline CDR1 is LGHNA and CDR2 is YNFKEQ. This CDR3 has 16 amino acids. V shed 3 bases, J shed 2 bases, and the junction held 4 bases outside the gene matches. The CDR3 DNA reads TGTGCCAGCAGCCACCTAGGGACTAGCGGGGCCTACGAGCAGTACTTC. This codes for CASSHLGTSGAYEQYF.

The chain links TRBV4-1 to TRBJ2-3; the D gene could be TRBD1 or TRBD2 (5 bases each). The CDR3 runs 13 residues. CDR1 is MGHRA, CDR2 YSYEKL, per germline. V was shortened by 10 bases and J by 2 bases, with 13 bases between the two germline ends. The CDR3 sequence is CATGDGDTDTQYF. CDR3 nucleotide sequence: TGCGCCACCGGGGACGGCGACACAGATACGCAGTATTTT.

The J gene is TRBJ2-7, the V gene TRBV2; no definite D call. The ends were cut back, 1 base at V and 0 bases at J, with 7 bases in the middle. Germline V lookup: CDR1 SNHLY, CDR2 FYNNEI. This CDR3 has 14 residues. The CDR3 protein is CASSEGFSSYEQYF. Written as DNA, the CDR3 is TGTGCCAGCAGTGAAGGTTTTAGCTCCTACGAGCAGTACTTC.

The J gene is TRBJ2-7, the V gene TRBV19; D possibly corresponds to TRBD2 (6 bases). The CDR3 totals 14 residues. Germline-derived CDR1 and CDR2 are LNHDA and SQIVND (reference sequence). V dropped 5 bases and J dropped 5 bases, with 16 bases sitting between them. The CDR3 reads CASSYRGTVNEQYF. CDR3 DNA: TGTGCCAGTAGTTACCGAGGGACTGTGAACGAGCAGTACTTC.

For the CDR3, the DNA is TGTGCCAGCAGCTTAGGGTTCGCAGGCACAGATACGCAGTATTTT. Translating it yields CASSLGFAGTDTQYF. This chain uses TRBV7-2 with TRBJ2-3; D remains unclear. There are 15 residues in the CDR3. V lost 1 base to trimming and J lost 1 base, with 9 bases between them. Per germline, CDR1 SGHTA and CDR2 FQGNSA.

V is TRBV9 and J is TRBJ2-3; 8 bases agree with TRBD1. This CDR3 has 14 residues. The V gene end was trimmed by 3 bases and the J gene end by 2 bases; junction bases not matched to a gene: 2. Per germline, CDR1 SGDLS and CDR2 YYNGEE. The CDR3 DNA reads as TGTGCCAGCAGCGCGGACAGGGCCACAGATACGCAGTATTTT. Its translation is CASSADRATDTQYF.

This clone was detected only once. V gene TRBV6-6 combines with J gene TRBJ1-2, with D possibly matching TRBD1 (5 bases). In germline, CDR1 is MNHNY, CDR2 SVGAGI (reference sequence). The CDR3 sequence is 13 residues long. The V gene lost 5 bases and the J gene lost 6 bases, with 13 bases spanning the gap. CDR3 protein: CASSPRDGDGYTF. In DNA, the CDR3 is TGTGCCAGCAGTCCCAGGGACGGAGATGGCTACACCTTC.

CDR3 bases: TGTGCCAGCAGCAATGGACAGGGGATTGTTTCTGGGGCCAACGTCCTGACTTTC. Its protein product is CASSNGQGIVSGANVLTF. The chain uses TRBV7-9 and TRBJ2-6, with 9 positions matching TRBD1. Germline V gives CDR1 SEHNR, CDR2 FQNEAQ (reference sequence). CDR3 size: 18 residues. With 5 bases clipped from V and 1 base from J, the junction kept 9 bases outside the gene matches.

The rearrangement uses TRBV6-1 and TRBJ2-7; 8 bases align to TRBD1. CDR3 length: 15 amino acids. In germline, CDR1 is MNHNS, CDR2 SASEGT. With V trimmed by 3 bases and J by 4 bases, 8 bases remained unmatched. The CDR3 DNA reads TGTGCCAGCAGTGACCCCCGGACAGGGAGGTACGAGCAGTACTTC. Encoded protein: CASSDPRTGRYEQYF.

V is TRBV2 and J is TRBJ2-2; TRBD1 matches 7 bases. The CDR3 totals 16 residues. J was trimmed by 5 bases and V by 2 bases; bases with no gene match: 8. Germline assignment: CDR1 SNHLY and CDR2 FYNNEI. The CDR3 reads CASSESWDRKTGELFF. The CDR3 coding sequence is TGTGCCAGCAGTGAAAGTTGGGACAGAAAAACCGGGGAGCTGTTTTTT.

J is TRBJ2-7 and V is TRBV6-5; no clear D. Germline lookup yields CDR1 MNHEY and CDR2 SVGAGI. The CDR3 spans 15 residues. With 0 bases removed from V and 1 base from J, the gap between germline ends came to 10 bases. The CDR3 region has the DNA TGTGCCAGCAGTTACTCGGGTCCAGTTTCCTACGAGCAGTACTTC. This translates into CASSYSGPVSYEQYF.

With respect to this clone: This same CDR3 is encoded by further DNA sequences in the sample. This CDR3 reads CASSWTSGSYEQYF. The CDR3 DNA reads as TGTGCCAGCAGTTGGACTAGCGGGAGTTACGAGCAGTACTTC. This chain connects TRBV27 to TRBJ2-7; 13 bases map to TRBD2. This CDR3 has 14 residues. Trimming removed 4 bases from V and 4 bases from J; junction bases left unmatched: 1. Germline V gives CDR1 MNHEY, CDR2 SMNVEV (reference sequence).

The genes are TRBV14 and TRBJ2-1, with a possible D match to TRBD2 (6 bases). This CDR3 comprises 14 residues. Germline values: CDR1 SGHDN, CDR2 FVKESK. V dropped 0 bases and J dropped 7 bases, with 10 bases sitting between them. The DNA of the CDR3 is TGTGCCAGCAGCCAAGATGGGAGGAGGAATGAGCAGTTCTTC. This translates into CASSQDGRRNEQFF.

This rearrangement joins TRBV6-6 to TRBJ1-2; D is ambiguous. V was trimmed by 6 bases and J by 4 bases, leaving 9 bases between them. Germline V CDR1 and CDR2: MNHNY, SVGAGI (reference sequence). This CDR3 spans 12 amino acids. The DNA of the CDR3 is TGTGCCAGCAGGTCACAACTCTATGGCTACACCTTC. Residues: CASRSQLYGYTF.

A note on this clone: The same CDR3 is also encoded by other DNA sequences in this sample. The chain employs TRBV28 and TRBJ2-7; D might be TRBD1 (5 bases). The CDR3 consists of 13 residues. The V gene's germline CDR1 is MDHEN and CDR2 SYDVKM. Trimming removed 2 bases from V and 3 bases from J, with 8 bases in between. The CDR3 here is CASSLDRDYEQYF. CDR3 bases: TGTGCCAGCAGTTTAGACAGAGACTACGAGCAGTACTTC.

The V and J genes are TRBV27 and TRBJ2-5; 10 bases are a match to TRBD2. CDR3 length: 15 residues. CDR1 and CDR2 (germline): MNHEY, SMNVEV (reference sequence). With 5 bases clipped from V and 5 bases from J, the junction kept 8 bases outside the gene matches. The CDR3: CASSPSGRGSETQYF. In DNA form, the CDR3 reads TGTGCCAGCAGTCCCAGCGGGAGGGGGTCGGAGACCCAGTACTTC.

The chain employs TRBV28 and TRBJ2-7; D could derive from TRBD1 or TRBD2 (5 bases each). Trimming left V 5 bases short and J 3 bases short, with 17 bases between. CDR3 length equals 15 residues. CDR1 is MDHEN, CDR2 SYDVKM, per germline. CDR3 sequence: CASSPQGVPFYEQYF. In nucleotides, the CDR3 is TGTGCCAGCAGTCCCCAGGGAGTCCCCTTCTACGAGCAGTACTTC.

The V and J genes are TRBV5-1 and TRBJ2-7, with 7 bases fitting TRBD2. CDR1 SGHRS and CDR2 YFSETQ come from the germline V gene. The CDR3 loop spans 17 amino acids. With 3 bases clipped from V and 1 base from J, the junction kept 13 bases outside the gene matches. DNA for the CDR3: TGCGCCAGCAGCTCCGGGGTAGCGGGCCTGATTTCCTACGAGCAGTACTTC. It encodes CASSSGVAGLISYEQYF.

This clone has only one observation. This sequence joins TRBV4-3 and TRBJ2-6; D may correspond to TRBD1 or TRBD2 (5 bases each). The V end lost 0 bases, the J end lost 0 bases, and 9 bases lay between the germline ends. Germline values: CDR1 LGHNA, CDR2 YSLEER. The length of the CDR3 is 17 residues. The CDR3 sequence: CASSQEPRGSGANVLTF. The DNA for the CDR3 is TGCGCCAGCAGCCAAGAGCCGAGGGGCTCTGGGGCCAACGTCCTGACTTTC.

The chain recombines TRBV7-9 with TRBJ2-6, with 7 bases that match TRBD2. CDR1 and CDR2 (germline): SEHNR, FQNEAQ (reference sequence). The J segment lost 4 bases and the V segment lost 4 bases, leaving 10 bases of the junction unmatched. The CDR3 spans 17 residues. CDR3 residues: CASSSSGTIRGANVLTF. CDR3 DNA: TGTGCCAGCAGCTCAAGCGGGACCATTCGCGGGGCCAACGTCCTGACTTTC.

CDR3 DNA: TGCAGCGCCGCGGTGGAGAAGCATGAGCAGTTCTTC. Encoded protein: CSAAVEKHEQFF. The V call is TRBV29-1, the J call TRBJ2-1; D is unclear. Trimming took 7 bases from V and 8 from J, leaving 15 bases between them. Germline lookup yields CDR1 SQVTM and CDR2 ANQGSEA. This CDR3 has 12 residues.